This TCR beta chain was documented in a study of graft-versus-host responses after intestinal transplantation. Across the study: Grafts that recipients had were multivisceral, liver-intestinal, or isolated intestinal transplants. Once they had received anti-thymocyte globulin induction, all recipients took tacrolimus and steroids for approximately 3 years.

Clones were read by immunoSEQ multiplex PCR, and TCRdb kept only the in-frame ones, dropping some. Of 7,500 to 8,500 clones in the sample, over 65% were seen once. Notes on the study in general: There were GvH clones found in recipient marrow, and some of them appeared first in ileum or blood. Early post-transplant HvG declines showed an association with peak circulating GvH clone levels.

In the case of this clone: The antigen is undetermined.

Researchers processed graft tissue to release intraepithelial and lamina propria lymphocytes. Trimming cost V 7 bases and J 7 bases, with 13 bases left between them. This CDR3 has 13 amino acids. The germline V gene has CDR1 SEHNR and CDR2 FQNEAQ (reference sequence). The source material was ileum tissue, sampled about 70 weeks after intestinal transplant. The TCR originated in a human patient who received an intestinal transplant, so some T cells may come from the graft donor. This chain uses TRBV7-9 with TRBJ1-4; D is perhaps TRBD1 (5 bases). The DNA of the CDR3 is TGTGCCAGCACCCGGGGGGTGGGTGAAAAACTGTTTTTT. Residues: CASTRGVGEKLFF. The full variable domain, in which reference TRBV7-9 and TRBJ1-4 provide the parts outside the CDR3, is DTGVSQNPRHKITKRGQNVTFRCDPISEHNRLYWYRQTLGQGPEFLTYFQNEAQLEKSRLLSDRFSAERPKGSFSTLEIQRTEQGDSAMYLCASTRGVGEKLFFGSGTQLSVL.